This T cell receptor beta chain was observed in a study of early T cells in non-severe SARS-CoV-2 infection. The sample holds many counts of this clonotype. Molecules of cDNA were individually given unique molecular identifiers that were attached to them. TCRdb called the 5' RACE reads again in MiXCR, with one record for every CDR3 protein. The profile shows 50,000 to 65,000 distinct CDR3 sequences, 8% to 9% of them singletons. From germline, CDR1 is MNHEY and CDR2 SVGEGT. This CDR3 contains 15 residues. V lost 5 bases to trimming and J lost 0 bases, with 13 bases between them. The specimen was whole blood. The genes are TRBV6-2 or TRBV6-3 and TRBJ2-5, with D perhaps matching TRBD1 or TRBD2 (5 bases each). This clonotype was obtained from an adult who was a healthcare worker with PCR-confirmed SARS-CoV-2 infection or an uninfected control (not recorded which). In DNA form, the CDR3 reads TGTGCCAGCAGTGACGGGGACCTGTACCAAGAGACCCAGTACTTC. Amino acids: CASSDGDLYQETQYF.